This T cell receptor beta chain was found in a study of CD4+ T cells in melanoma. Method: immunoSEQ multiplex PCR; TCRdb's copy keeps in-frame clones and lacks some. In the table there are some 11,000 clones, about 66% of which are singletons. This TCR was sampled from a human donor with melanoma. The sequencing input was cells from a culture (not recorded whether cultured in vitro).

The CDR3 region is CASSLVPTSYNEQFF. The CDR3 DNA reads as TGTGCCAGCAGCTTAGTCCCGACGTCCTACAATGAGCAGTTCTTC. The chain has TRBV5-5 and TRBJ2-1; the D is unclear. CDR1 and CDR2 from the germline V gene are SGHKS and YYEKEE (reference sequence). The CDR3 is 15 amino acids. The V and J ends lost 2 bases and 1 base respectively, with 10 bases between them. Complete variable domain (other parts from reference TRBV5-5 and TRBJ2-1): DAGVTQSPTHLIKTRGQQVTLRCSPISGHKSVSWYQQVLGQGPQFIFQYYEKEERGRGNFPDRFSARQFPNYSSELNVNALLLGDSALYLCASSLVPTSYNEQFFGPGTRLTVL.